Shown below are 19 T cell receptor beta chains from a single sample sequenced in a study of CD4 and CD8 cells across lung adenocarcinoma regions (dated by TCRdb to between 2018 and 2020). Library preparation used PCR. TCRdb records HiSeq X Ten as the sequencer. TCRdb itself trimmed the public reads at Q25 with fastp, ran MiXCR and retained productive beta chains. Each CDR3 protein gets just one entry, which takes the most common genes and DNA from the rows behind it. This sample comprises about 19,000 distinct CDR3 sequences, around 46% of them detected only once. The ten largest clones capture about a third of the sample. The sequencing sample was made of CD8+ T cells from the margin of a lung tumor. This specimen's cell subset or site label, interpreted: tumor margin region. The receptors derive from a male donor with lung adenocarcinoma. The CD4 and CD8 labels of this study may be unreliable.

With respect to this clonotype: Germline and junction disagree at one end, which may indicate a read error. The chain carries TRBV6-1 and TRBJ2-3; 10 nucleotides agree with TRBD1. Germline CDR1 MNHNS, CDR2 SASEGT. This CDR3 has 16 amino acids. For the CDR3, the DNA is TGTGCCAGCAGTGGAGCCGGGACAGGGGACCGGGATACGCAGTACTTT. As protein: CASSGAGTGDRDTQYF.

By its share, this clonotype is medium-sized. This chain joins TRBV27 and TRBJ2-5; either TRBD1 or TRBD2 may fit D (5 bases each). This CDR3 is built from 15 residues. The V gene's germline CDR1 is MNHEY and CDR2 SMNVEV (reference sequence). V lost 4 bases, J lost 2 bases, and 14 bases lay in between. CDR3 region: CASSYSGTLQETQYF. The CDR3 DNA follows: TGTGCCAGCAGTTACTCCGGGACCCTGCAAGAGACCCAGTACTTC.

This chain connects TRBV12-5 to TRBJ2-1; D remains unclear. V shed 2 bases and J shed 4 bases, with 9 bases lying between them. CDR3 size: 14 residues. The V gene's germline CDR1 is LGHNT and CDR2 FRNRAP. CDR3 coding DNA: TGTGCTAGTGGTTTGATTGCAGAGTACAATGAGCAGTTCTTC. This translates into CASGLIAEYNEQFF.

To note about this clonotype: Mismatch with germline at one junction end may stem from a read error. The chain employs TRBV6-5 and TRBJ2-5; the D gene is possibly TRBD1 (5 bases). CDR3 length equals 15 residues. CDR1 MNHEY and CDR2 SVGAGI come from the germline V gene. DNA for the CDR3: TGTGCCAGCAGTTACAGGCCTAGGGGCCAAGAGACGCAGTACTTC. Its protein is CASSYRPRGQETQYF.

The CDR3 sequence: CASSLAGLASHKNIQYF. DNA for the CDR3: TGCGCCAGCAGCTTGGCGGGACTAGCGAGCCACAAAAACATTCAGTACTTC. The chain links TRBV5-1 to TRBJ2-4; 10 bases agree with TRBD2. The CDR3 sequence is 17 residues long. The germline V gene encodes CDR1 SGHRS and CDR2 YFSETQ. V trimming: 0 bases; J trimming: 3 bases; junction bases outside the gene matches: 6.

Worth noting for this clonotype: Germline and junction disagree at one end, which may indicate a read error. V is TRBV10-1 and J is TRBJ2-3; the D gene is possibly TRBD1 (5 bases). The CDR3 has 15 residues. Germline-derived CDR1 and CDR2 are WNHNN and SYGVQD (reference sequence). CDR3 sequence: CASSEGLWGKDTQYF. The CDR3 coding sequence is TGCGCCAGCAGTGAGGGGCTGTGGGGCAAAGATACTCAGTATTTT.

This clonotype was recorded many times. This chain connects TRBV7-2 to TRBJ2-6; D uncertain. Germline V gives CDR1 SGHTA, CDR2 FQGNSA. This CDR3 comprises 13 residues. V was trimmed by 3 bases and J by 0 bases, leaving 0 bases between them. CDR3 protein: CASSFSGANVLTF. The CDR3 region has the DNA TGTGCCAGCAGCTTCTCTGGGGCCAACGTCCTGACTTTC.

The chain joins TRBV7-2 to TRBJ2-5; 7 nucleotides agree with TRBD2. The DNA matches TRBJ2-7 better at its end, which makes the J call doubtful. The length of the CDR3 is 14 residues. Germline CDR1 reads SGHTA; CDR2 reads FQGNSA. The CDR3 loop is CASSLKREAYEQYV. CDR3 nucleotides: TGTGCCAGCAGCTTAAAGCGGGAAGCGTACGAGCAGTACGTC.

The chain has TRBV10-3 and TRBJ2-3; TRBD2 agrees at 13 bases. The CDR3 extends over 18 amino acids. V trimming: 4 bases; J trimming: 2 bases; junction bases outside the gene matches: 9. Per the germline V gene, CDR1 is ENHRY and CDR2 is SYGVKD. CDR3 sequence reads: CAISGLLLAGGDTDTQYF. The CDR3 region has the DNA TGTGCCATCAGTGGGCTGCTACTAGCGGGAGGGGACACAGATACGCAGTATTTT.

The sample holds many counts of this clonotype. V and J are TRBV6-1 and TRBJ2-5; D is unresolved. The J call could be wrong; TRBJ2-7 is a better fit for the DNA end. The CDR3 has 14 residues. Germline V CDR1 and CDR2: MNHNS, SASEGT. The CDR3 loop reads CASTNGGIGYEQYF. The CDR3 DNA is TGTGCCAGCACTAACGGCGGTATAGGCTACGAGCAGTACTTC.

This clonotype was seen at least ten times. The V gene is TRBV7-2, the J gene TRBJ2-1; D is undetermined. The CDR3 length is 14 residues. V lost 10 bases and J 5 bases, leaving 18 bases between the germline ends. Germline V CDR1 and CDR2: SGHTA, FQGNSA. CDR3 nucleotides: TGTGCCACCAAGATGGCACCGGGCGACAATGAGCAGTTCTTC. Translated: CATKMAPGDNEQFF.

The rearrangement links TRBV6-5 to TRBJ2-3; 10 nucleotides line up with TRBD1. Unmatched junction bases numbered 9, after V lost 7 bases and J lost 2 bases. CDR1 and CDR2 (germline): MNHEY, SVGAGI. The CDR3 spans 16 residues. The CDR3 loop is CASISGTGAFTDTQYF. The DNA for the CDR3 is TGTGCCAGCATTTCCGGGACAGGGGCTTTCACAGATACGCAGTATTTT.

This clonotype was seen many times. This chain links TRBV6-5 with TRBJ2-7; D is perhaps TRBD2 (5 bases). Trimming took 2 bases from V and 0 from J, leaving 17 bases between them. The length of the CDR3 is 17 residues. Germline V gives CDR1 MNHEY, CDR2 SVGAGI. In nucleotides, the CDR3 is TGTGCCAGCAGTTACACACATAGTATGGGGAGCTCCTACGAGCAGTACTTC. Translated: CASSYTHSMGSSYEQYF.

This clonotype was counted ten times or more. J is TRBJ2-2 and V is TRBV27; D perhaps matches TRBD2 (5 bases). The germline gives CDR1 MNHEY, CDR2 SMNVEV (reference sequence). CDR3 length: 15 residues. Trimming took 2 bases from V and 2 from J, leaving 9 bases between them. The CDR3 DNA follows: TGTGCCAGCAGTTTAACGGGATACAACACCGGGGAGCTGTTTTTT. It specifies CASSLTGYNTGELFF.

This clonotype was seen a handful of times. CDR3 protein: CASSAGTSGRAGIQYF. In DNA, the CDR3 is TGCGCCAGCAGTGCCGGGACTAGCGGGAGGGCTGGGATTCAGTACTTC. The chain couples TRBV10-2 to TRBJ2-4; 16 bases align to TRBD2. The CDR3 consists of 16 residues. The germline V gene encodes CDR1 WSHSY and CDR2 SAAADI. The V gene end was trimmed by 4 bases and the J gene end by 10 bases; junction bases not matched to a gene: 7.

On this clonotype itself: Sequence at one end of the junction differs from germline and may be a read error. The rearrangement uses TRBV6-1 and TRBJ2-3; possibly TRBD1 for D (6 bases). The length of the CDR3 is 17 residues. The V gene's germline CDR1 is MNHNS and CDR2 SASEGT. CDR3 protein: CASIFPRGSLSTDTQYF. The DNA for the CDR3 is TGTGCCAGCATATTCCCCAGGGGCAGTCTTAGCACCGATACGCAGTATTTC.

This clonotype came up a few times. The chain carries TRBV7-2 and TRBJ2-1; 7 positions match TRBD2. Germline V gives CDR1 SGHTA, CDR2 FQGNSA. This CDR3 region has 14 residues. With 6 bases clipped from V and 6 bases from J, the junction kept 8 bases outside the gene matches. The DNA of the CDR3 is TGTGCCAGCAGACCTACCGGGACTACCAATGAGCAGTTCTTC. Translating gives CASRPTGTTNEQFF. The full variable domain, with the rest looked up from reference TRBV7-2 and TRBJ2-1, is GAGVSQSPSNKVTEKGKDVELRCDPISGHTALYWYRQSLGQGLEFLIYFQGNSAPDKSGLPSDRFSAERTGGSVSTLTIQRTQQEDSAVYLCASRPTGTTNEQFFGPGTRLTVL.

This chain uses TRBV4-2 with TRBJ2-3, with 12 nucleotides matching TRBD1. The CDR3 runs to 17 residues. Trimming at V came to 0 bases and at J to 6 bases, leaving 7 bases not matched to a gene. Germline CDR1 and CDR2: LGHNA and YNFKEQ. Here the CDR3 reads CASSQEGTGGASDTQYF. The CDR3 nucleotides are TGTGCCAGCAGCCAAGAAGGGACAGGGGGCGCTTCGGATACGCAGTATTTT.

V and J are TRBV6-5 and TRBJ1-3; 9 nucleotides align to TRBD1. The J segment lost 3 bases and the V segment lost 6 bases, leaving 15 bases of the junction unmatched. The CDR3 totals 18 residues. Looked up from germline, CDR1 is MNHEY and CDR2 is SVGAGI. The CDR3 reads CASSYTENRGQGGNTIYF. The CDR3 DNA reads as TGTGCCAGCAGCTATACAGAAAACAGGGGGCAAGGTGGAAACACCATATATTTT.